The 29 T cell receptor beta chains listed next were all sequenced from one sample in a study of PD-1 blockade in classical Hodgkin lymphoma (TCRdb year 2020). The time point label here, explained by the study, means: cycle 1 day 1 (C1D1), immediately before nivolumab initiation. Every trial patient had relapsed after autologous stem cell transplantation, and cohorts A, B and C differed in prior brentuximab vedotin exposure. Preparation of the library involved the immunoSEQ multiplex PCR assay. Entries here come from immuneACCESS through TCRdb and include only in-frame sequences with V and J called. Some clones fail to appear in such tables; in the studies checked, an unresolved V gene covers under half of the shortfall, and the cause of the remainder is unknown. This sample comprises some 93,000 clones, over 85% of them detected only once. Roughly 2.8% of the sample is taken by the ten largest.

Sample: peripheral blood mononuclear cells (PBMCs), taken at baseline. The receptors stem from a human donor with classical Hodgkin lymphoma.

The chain combines TRBV4-2 with TRBJ1-1; maybe TRBD1 (5 bases). This CDR3 has 14 residues. The V gene's germline CDR1 is LGHNA and CDR2 YNFKEQ. V lost 4 bases to trimming and J lost 0 bases, with 9 bases between them. The CDR3 sequence is CASSPQTVNTEAFF. The DNA for the CDR3 is TGTGCCAGCAGCCCACAGACAGTGAACACTGAAGCTTTCTTT.

J is TRBJ1-4 and V is TRBV7-8, with 8 bases identical to TRBD1. Germline V CDR1 and CDR2: SGHVS, FQNEAQ. V shed 3 bases and J 7 bases; nucleotides not matched to a gene: 10. This CDR3 is built from 16 residues. This CDR3 reads CASSFRPGGAGEKLFF. The CDR3 DNA sequence: TGTGCCAGCAGCTTTCGTCCAGGGGGCGCGGGTGAAAAACTGTTTTTT.

This clone was found a few times. The chain joins TRBV6-5 to TRBJ1-2; the D is unclear. Per germline, CDR1 MNHEY and CDR2 SVGAGI. The length of the CDR3 is 16 residues. V lost 0 bases and J 3 bases, leaving 14 bases between the germline ends. Written as DNA, the CDR3 is TGTGCCAGCAGTTACTCGCCAGACGGGCGGTACTATGGCTACACCTTC. Its translation: CASSYSPDGRYYGYTF.

This chain connects TRBV14 to TRBJ2-5; no clear D gene. The CDR3 covers 13 residues. The V and J ends lost 3 bases and 4 bases respectively, with 9 bases between them. Germline V gene sequence: CDR1 SGHDN, CDR2 FVKESK. The CDR3 coding sequence is TGTGCCAGCAGCCATATCTGGGGAGAGACCCAGTACTTC. It specifies CASSHIWGETQYF.

This chain's CDR3 is CATSREGQLSYEQYF. The CDR3 DNA reads TGTGCCACCAGCAGAGAGGGACAGCTTTCCTACGAGCAGTACTTC. The J gene is TRBJ2-7, the V gene TRBV15; 7 nucleotides match TRBD1. CDR1 LNHNV and CDR2 YYDKDF come from the germline V gene (reference sequence). The CDR3 runs 15 residues. J lost 1 base, V lost 0 bases, and 3 bases had no gene match.

The rearrangement links TRBV7-6 to TRBJ2-5; D call uncertain. The V and J ends lost 7 bases and 5 bases respectively, with 14 bases between them. CDR1 is SGHVS, CDR2 FNYEAQ, per germline. CDR3 length: 13 amino acids. The CDR3 sequence: CASTQVGGETQYF. CDR3 coding DNA: TGTGCCAGCACCCAGGTGGGTGGGGAGACCCAGTACTTC.

This clone was recorded a few times. CDR3: CASSGNEQFF. The CDR3 DNA sequence: TGTGCCAGCAGTGGGAATGAGCAGTTCTTC. The chain joins TRBV2 to TRBJ2-1; D call uncertain. V was clipped by 4 bases and J by 7 bases, with 2 bases between them. Germline lookup yields CDR1 SNHLY and CDR2 FYNNEI. There are 10 residues in the CDR3.

V and J are TRBV18 and TRBJ1-2; maybe TRBD1 (5 bases). The CDR3 loop spans 15 amino acids. CDR1 is KGHSH and CDR2 is LQKENI in the germline V gene. Trimming removed 2 bases at V and 5 bases at J, with 15 bases between. The CDR3 DNA sequence: TGTGCCAGCTCACCATACGGAGGGGCGGCATATGGCTACACCTTC. Its translation is CASSPYGGAAYGYTF.

The chain couples TRBV2 to TRBJ2-7, with D perhaps TRBD2 (5 bases). V lost 6 bases and J lost 0, with 9 bases in between. The CDR3 runs to 13 residues. Germline V gives CDR1 SNHLY, CDR2 FYNNEI. This CDR3 reads CASSGLRSYEQYF. Written as DNA, the CDR3 is TGTGCCAGCAGCGGACTTCGCTCCTACGAGCAGTACTTC.

The chain combines TRBV5-4 with TRBJ2-7, with 8 bases matching TRBD2. The CDR3 consists of 15 residues. Germline trimming cut 4 bases from V and 3 bases from J; bases unmatched to any gene: 9. Germline CDR1 SGHNT, CDR2 YYREEE (reference sequence). In nucleotides, the CDR3 is TGTGCCAGCAGCCCAGGGACTAGTTCTGTCTACGAGCAGTACTTC. Residues: CASSPGTSSVYEQYF.

The rearrangement joins TRBV7-9 to TRBJ2-4, with D possibly matching TRBD1 (5 bases). This CDR3 comprises 18 residues. Germline V gene data show CDR1 as SEHNR and CDR2 as FQNEAQ (reference sequence). V was shortened by 0 bases and J by 2 bases, with 17 bases between the two germline ends. CDR3 bases: TGTGCCAGCAGCTTAGCTGAATTCGGTCTGGGGCCCAAAAACATTCAGTACTTC. It specifies CASSLAEFGLGPKNIQYF.

This chain joins TRBV29-1 and TRBJ2-7; tentatively, D is TRBD1 (6 bases). The germline V and J ends were trimmed by 6 bases and 0 bases, with 12 bases remaining between them. Looked up from germline, CDR1 is SQVTM and CDR2 is ANQGSEA. The CDR3 covers 13 residues. DNA of the CDR3: TGCAGCGTCTACAGGGTGGACTCCTACGAGCAGTACTTC. It yields the protein CSVYRVDSYEQYF.

A single count supports this clone. The chain uses TRBV27 and TRBJ1-2, with a weak D call TRBD1 (6 bases). Trimming removed 4 bases at V and 4 bases at J, with 7 bases between. The CDR3 totals 12 residues. Germline V CDR1 and CDR2: MNHEY, SMNVEV (reference sequence). CDR3 amino acids: CASSSQGYGYTF. The CDR3 coding sequence is TGTGCCAGCAGTTCACAGGGCTATGGCTACACCTTC.

The chain employs TRBV6-5 and TRBJ1-1, with D possibly being TRBD1 (5 bases). The CDR3 covers 13 residues. Germline-derived CDR1 and CDR2 are MNHEY and SVGAGI. V was trimmed by 5 bases and J by 7 bases, leaving 14 bases between them. The CDR3 reads CASSPGPDHEAFF. For the CDR3, the DNA is TGTGCCAGCAGTCCGGGGCCCGATCATGAAGCTTTCTTT.

This chain connects TRBV19 to TRBJ2-7; 7 bases are a match to TRBD2. V was pared by 3 bases and J by 3 bases, with 11 bases of the junction left unmatched. The CDR3 covers 16 residues. The germline V gene encodes CDR1 LNHDA and CDR2 SQIVND (reference sequence). The DNA of the CDR3 is TGTGCCAGTAGTATCGGCAGGGAGGGTGGCGGCTACGAGCAGTACTTC. This encodes CASSIGREGGGYEQYF.

This clone occurred once. The gene calls are TRBV6-1 and TRBJ2-6, with TRBD1 matching over 8 bases. Germline CDR1 and CDR2: MNHNS and SASEGT. The junction had 4 bases not matched to a gene; V was cut back by 9 bases and J by 0 bases. The CDR3 runs 15 residues. As DNA, the CDR3 is TGTGCCAGTTCGGACAGGGACTCTGGGGCCAACGTCCTGACTTTC. Encoded protein: CASSDRDSGANVLTF.

The chain recombines TRBV2 with TRBJ1-2; D gene unclear. Germline assignment: CDR1 SNHLY and CDR2 FYNNEI. This CDR3 region has 12 residues. The V and J ends lost 1 base and 8 bases respectively, with 8 bases between them. CDR3 sequence (DNA): TGTGCCAGCAGTGAAGGGGTGGCAGGCTACACCTTC. Translating it yields CASSEGVAGYTF.

This chain uses TRBV15 with TRBJ2-1; no clear D. Germline V CDR1 and CDR2: LNHNV, YYDKDF (reference sequence). The germline V and J ends were trimmed by 0 bases and 4 bases, with 13 bases remaining between them. The CDR3 has 16 residues. The CDR3 nucleotides read TGTGCCACCAGCAGAGATCGATCCCGATTATACAATGAGCAGTTCTTC. This translates into CATSRDRSRLYNEQFF.

The rearrangement uses TRBV5-1 and TRBJ2-7, with D perhaps matching TRBD2 (6 bases). Germline loops: CDR1 SGHRS, CDR2 YFSETQ. The V and J ends lost 5 bases and 0 bases respectively, with 15 bases between them. CDR3 size: 15 residues. This CDR3 reads CASREIDGSSYEQYF. The CDR3, as DNA: TGCGCCAGCAGGGAGATAGACGGGAGCTCCTACGAGCAGTACTTC.

V is TRBV2 and J is TRBJ1-5; D remains ambiguous. The length of the CDR3 is 14 residues. The V end was cut by 1 base, the J end by 3 bases, with 7 bases between. Germline assignment: CDR1 SNHLY and CDR2 FYNNEI. The CDR3 DNA is TGTGCCAGCAGTGAAGGGTTGCCCAATCAGCCCCAGCATTTT. This encodes CASSEGLPNQPQHF.

This clone was recorded once. The V gene is TRBV6-1, the J gene TRBJ1-1; the match to TRBD1 covers 9 bases. This CDR3 has 15 amino acids. Germline CDR1 reads MNHNS; CDR2 reads SASEGT. V shed 3 bases, J shed 1 base, and the junction held 3 bases outside the gene matches. In nucleotides, the CDR3 is TGTGCCAGCAGTGATGGGACAGGGTGGAACACTGAAGCTTTCTTT. Translating it yields CASSDGTGWNTEAFF.

The J gene is TRBJ1-2, the V gene TRBV5-1, with D uncertain. Germline V gene lookup returns CDR1 SGHRS and CDR2 YFSETQ. The CDR3 sequence is 16 residues long. V lost 4 bases, J lost 5 bases, and 21 bases lay in between. The CDR3 bases are TGCGCCAGCAGCCCCGAACCCCACCTTTCTAGGTATGGCTACACCTTC. It specifies CASSPEPHLSRYGYTF.

The chain is built from TRBV28 and TRBJ1-2; D is uncertain. The CDR3 sequence is 11 residues long. The germline V gene encodes CDR1 MDHEN and CDR2 SYDVKM. Between the trimmed V and J ends, which lost 3 bases and 1 base, there was a span of 0 bases. CDR3 in amino acids: CASSFNYGYTF. CDR3 nucleotides: TGTGCCAGCAGTTTTAACTATGGCTACACCTTC.

The table lists this clone with a count of one. The gene calls are TRBV10-3 and TRBJ2-1, with D perhaps TRBD1 (9 bases). Deletions cut 2 bases from V and 2 bases from J, with 22 bases between. The germline V gene encodes CDR1 ENHRY and CDR2 SYGVKD. The CDR3 spans 19 residues. The CDR3 sequence: CAISERGQGGGRTYNEQFF. The CDR3 DNA reads as TGTGCCATCAGTGAGAGGGGACAGGGTGGCGGGAGGACCTACAATGAGCAGTTCTTC.

This clone was detected only a few times. The CDR3 DNA is TGTGCCAGCTCACCGATAGGGGACAGGGAGTCTCGTTACTATGGCTACACCTTC. As protein: CASSPIGDRESRYYGYTF. This chain joins TRBV18 and TRBJ1-2, with 9 bases aligning to TRBD1. J gave up 3 bases and V 3 bases, and 14 bases lay outside the gene matches. Looked up from germline, CDR1 is KGHSH and CDR2 is LQKENI. CDR3 length: 18 residues.

V gene TRBV5-4 combines with J gene TRBJ1-4; no clear D. Trimming took 0 bases from V and 3 from J, leaving 9 bases between them. The CDR3 length is 15 residues. Germline-derived CDR1 and CDR2 are SGHNT and YYREEE (reference sequence). The CDR3 is CASSLGGRANEKLFF. The CDR3 DNA reads as TGTGCCAGCAGCTTGGGCGGCAGAGCTAATGAAAAACTGTTTTTT.

Regarding this clone: The same CDR3 also results from other DNA sequences found in this sample. V is TRBV6-1 and J is TRBJ1-1, with no clear D. This CDR3 comprises 13 residues. With 4 bases removed from V and 0 bases from J, the gap between germline ends came to 6 bases. Germline V gene lookup returns CDR1 MNHNS and CDR2 SASEGT. Written as DNA, the CDR3 is TGTGCCAGCAGTGCGCCGATGAACACTGAAGCTTTCTTT. Protein sequence: CASSAPMNTEAFF.

At least ten counts were recorded for this clone. V gene TRBV4-1 combines with J gene TRBJ2-7; D gene unclear. The CDR3 is made up of 17 amino acids. Germline CDR1 and CDR2: MGHRA and YSYEKL. V lost 1 base, J lost 0 bases, and 16 bases lay in between. In DNA, the CDR3 is TGCGCCAGCAGCCAAGTAAATCTGGTAGCCCACTCCTACGAGCAGTACTTC. It specifies CASSQVNLVAHSYEQYF.

The V and J genes are TRBV5-1 and TRBJ2-7, with TRBD2 as a possible D gene (5 bases). V was pared by 2 bases and J by 4 bases, with 10 bases between. The CDR3 consists of 13 residues. CDR1 and CDR2 from the germline V gene are SGHRS and YFSETQ. The CDR3 loop reads CASSFRGGYEQYF. The CDR3 DNA follows: TGCGCCAGCAGCTTTAGAGGCGGGTACGAGCAGTACTTC.